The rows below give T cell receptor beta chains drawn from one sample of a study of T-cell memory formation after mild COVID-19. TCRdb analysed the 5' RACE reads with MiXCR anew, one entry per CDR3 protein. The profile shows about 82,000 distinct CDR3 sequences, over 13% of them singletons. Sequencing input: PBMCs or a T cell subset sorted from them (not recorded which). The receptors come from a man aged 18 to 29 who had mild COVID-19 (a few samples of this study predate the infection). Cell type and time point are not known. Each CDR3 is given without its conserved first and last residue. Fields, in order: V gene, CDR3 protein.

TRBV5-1	ASSGANSYEQY
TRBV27	ASTELSGANVLT
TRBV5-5	ASSFHETTGELF
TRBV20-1	SASHREKSGANVLT
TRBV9	ASSGLGTGNYGYT
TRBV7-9	ASTNPRAETQY
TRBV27	ASSLGTGDQPQH
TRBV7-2	ASSSLGGGKGSFIQY
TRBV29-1	SVRLVREQF
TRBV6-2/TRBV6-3	ASSYRTHYGYT
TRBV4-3	ASSPGTSSYNEQF
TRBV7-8	ASSPVGAGGRNEQF
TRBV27	ASSSSPSPGYT
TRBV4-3	ASSQDLGMVGLDNEQF
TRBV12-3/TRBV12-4	ASSPWKTPYNEQF
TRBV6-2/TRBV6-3	ASSTSGTGVTPLH
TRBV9	ASSVRRNTDTQY
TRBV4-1	ASSAPSEEQY